A selection of T cell receptor beta chains follows, all from one sample in a study of identical twins. TCRdb reprocessed the 5' RACE reads via MiXCR and lists one record per CDR3 protein. The table has some 1,600,000 distinct CDR3 sequences, about 31% seen once. The specimen was cord blood. The receptors were sampled from a newborn girl in good health. The conserved cysteine and the conserved F or W are not part of the CDR3 here.

V gene	J gene	CDR3 protein
TRBV12-3/TRBV12-4	TRBJ1-5	ASTPTARGGQPQH
TRBV2	.	ASSGPGQGASASYNEQY
TRBV5-6	TRBJ2-1	ASSRYQHNEQF
TRBV5-1	TRBJ2-4	ASSLGDYIQY
TRBV10-3	TRBJ1-4	AIRGTGDEKLF
TRBV20-1	TRBJ1-3	SARDLRMGNTIY
TRBV15	TRBJ2-7	ATSRDQVYEQY
TRBV4-1	TRBJ2-3	ASSHGTRISTDTQY
TRBV7-9	TRBJ1-2	ASSLAQGILTNYGYT
TRBV19	TRBJ2-5	ASSATGPETQY
TRBV7-2	TRBJ2-5	ASSFGLAQETQY
TRBV7-2	TRBJ1-2	ASSSGAGNYGYT
TRBV5-1	TRBJ1-2	ASSLDGRTNYGYT
TRBV4-2	TRBJ1-6	ASSQDRHGGLPLH
TRBV2	TRBJ2-1	ASSGTASTYNEQF
TRBV27	TRBJ2-1	ASSLYPSGNEQF
TRBV20-1	TRBJ2-2	SAVRGGELF
TRBV21-1	TRBJ1-6	ASSNIQSSYNSPLH
TRBV7-9	TRBJ2-7	ASSPPSVLYEQY
TRBV20-1	TRBJ2-1	SARSSGIRNEQF
TRBV20-1	TRBJ1-1	SARDVAGMVTEAF
TRBV7-9	TRBJ2-7	ASSLTGIFDEQY
TRBV13	TRBJ2-2	ASSFASGRAGTGELF
TRBV18	TRBJ2-3	ASSPLGTSGAKRTDTQY
TRBV7-8	TRBJ2-3	ASSFIVAGDTDTQY
TRBV9	TRBJ2-3	ASSVVGRSPLITDTQY
TRBV20-1	TRBJ2-1	SAPRGLGHNEQF
TRBV18	TRBJ2-1	ASSLGAYDEQF
TRBV2	.	ASGEGGKGTQY
TRBV20-1	TRBJ1-5	SARDSGQGGNQPQH
TRBV18	TRBJ1-1	ASSPNQGVNTEAF